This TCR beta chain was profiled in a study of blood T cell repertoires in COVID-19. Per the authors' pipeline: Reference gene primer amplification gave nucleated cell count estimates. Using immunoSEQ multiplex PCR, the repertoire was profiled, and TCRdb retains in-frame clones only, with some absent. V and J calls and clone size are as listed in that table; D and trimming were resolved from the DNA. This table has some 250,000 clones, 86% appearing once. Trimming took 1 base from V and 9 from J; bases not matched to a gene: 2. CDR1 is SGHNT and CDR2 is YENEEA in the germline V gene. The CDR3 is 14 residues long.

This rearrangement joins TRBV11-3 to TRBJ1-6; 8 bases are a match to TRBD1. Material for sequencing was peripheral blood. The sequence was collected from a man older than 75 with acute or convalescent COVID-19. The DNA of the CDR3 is TGTGCCAGCAGCTTAGGGGGGACAGGTTCACCCCTCCACTTT. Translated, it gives CASSLGGTGSPLHF.